These 21 T cell receptor beta chains were all obtained from the same sample, sequenced in a study of T cells in Graves' hyperthyroidism and ophthalmopathy. Regions amplified from RNA transcripts were the TCR beta CDR3 regions. Initially, a first-round RT-PCR of the TCR CDR3 employed the HTBI primer set. TCRdb itself ran the multiplex PCR reads through MiXCR, one entry per CDR3 protein. The table shows fewer than 600,000 distinct CDR3 sequences, with under 15% occurring only once. The source material was blood. The receptor source for this set is a woman under 30 with Graves' hyperthyroidism.

This clonotype appeared many times. The chain carries TRBV18 and TRBJ1-1, with 9 positions matching TRBD1. Looked up from germline, CDR1 is KGHSH and CDR2 is LQKENI. CDR3 length equals 14 residues. V was pared by 7 bases and J by 2 bases, with 5 bases of the junction left unmatched. The CDR3 bases are TGTGCCAGCTGGCCGGGACAGGGAAACACTGAAGCTTTCTTT. Residues: CASWPGQGNTEAFF.

This chain links TRBV20-1 with TRBJ1-1; 7 positions match TRBD1. This CDR3 spans 15 amino acids. V lost 0 bases and J lost 4; bases outside the gene matches: 8. In germline, CDR1 is DFQATT, CDR2 SNEGSKA (reference sequence). Here the CDR3 DNA reads TGCAGTGCTAGAGATATAGGGGGCGGGAGCACTGAAGCTTTCTTT. This encodes CSARDIGGGSTEAFF.

In its sample, this clonotype was seen many times. This chain uses TRBV12-3 or TRBV12-4 with TRBJ2-3; 8 nucleotides match TRBD2. V was pared by 3 bases and J by 3 bases, with 2 bases of the junction left unmatched. The CDR3 is made up of 14 amino acids. CDR3 in amino acids: CASSFGTRTDTQYF. The CDR3 coding sequence is TGTGCCAGCAGTTTTGGGACTAGGACAGATACGCAGTATTTT.

This clonotype was found many times. J is TRBJ1-2 and V is TRBV30; D remains ambiguous. Per germline, CDR1 GTSNPN and CDR2 SVGIG (reference sequence). CDR3 length: 13 residues. The V gene lost 2 bases and the J gene lost 4 bases, with 11 bases spanning the gap. CDR3: CAWSSTRSYGYTF. CDR3 coding DNA: TGTGCCTGGAGTTCCACAAGGTCCTATGGCTACACCTTC.

The chain combines TRBV2 with TRBJ2-5; TRBD2 aligns across 8 bases. The V segment lost 7 bases and the J segment 0 bases; nucleotides outside the gene matches: 4. CDR1 and CDR2 (germline): SNHLY, FYNNEI. The CDR3 is 14 amino acids. The CDR3: CASIVGGDQETQYF. The CDR3 DNA reads as TGTGCCAGCATCGTCGGGGGGGACCAAGAGACCCAGTACTTC.

This clonotype was recorded many times. This CDR3 reads CASSQDPGLAVQETQYF. CDR3 nucleotide sequence: TGTGCCAGCAGCCAAGATCCGGGCCTAGCGGTACAAGAGACCCAGTACTTC. The chain has TRBV3-1 and TRBJ2-5; 7 nucleotides agree with TRBD2. J lost 2 bases, V lost 0 bases, and 9 bases had no gene match. Germline lookup yields CDR1 LGHDT and CDR2 YNNKEL (reference sequence). CDR3 length: 17 residues.

The J gene is TRBJ2-1, the V gene TRBV6-1; D may match TRBD1 or TRBD2 (5 bases each). V was clipped by 6 bases and J by 1 base, with 16 bases between them. Germline assignment: CDR1 MNHNS and CDR2 SASEGT. The CDR3 is 16 amino acids. CDR3 in amino acids: CASSPKGPISYNEQFF. The CDR3 DNA reads TGTGCCAGCAGCCCCAAGGGACCAATATCCTACAATGAGCAGTTCTTC.

The DNA for the CDR3 is TGTGCCAGCAGCTTAGAGTTTTTTAGGAGGGAGGGGGATGAGCAGTTCTTC. It specifies CASSLEFFRREGDEQFF. The rearrangement joins TRBV7-9 to TRBJ2-1; D is possibly TRBD2 (7 bases). V was trimmed by 1 base and J by 8 bases, leaving 21 bases between them. The CDR3 contains 17 residues. Germline V gene lookup returns CDR1 SEHNR and CDR2 FQNEAQ (reference sequence).

About this clonotype: A much bigger clone sits one base away, suggesting this may be a read error. V and J are TRBV12-3 or TRBV12-4 and TRBJ1-6, with D perhaps TRBD1 (6 bases). The CDR3 covers 14 residues. Trimming cost V 4 bases and J 11 bases, with 15 bases left between them. The CDR3 DNA follows: TGTGCCAGCAGTTGGGACACAGCCTCTGCACCCCTCCACTTT. Protein: CASSWDTASAPLHF.

This clonotype was detected many times. The V and J genes are TRBV7-8 and TRBJ1-2; D perhaps matches TRBD1 (5 bases). The CDR3 loop spans 17 amino acids. Trimming took off 4 bases at V and 0 bases at J, with 18 bases between the two ends. The V gene's germline CDR1 is SGHVS and CDR2 FQNEAQ. In DNA form, the CDR3 reads TGTGCCAGCAGCTCTTCGATACCGGGGCAGCCTAACTATGGCTACACCTTC. It codes for CASSSSIPGQPNYGYTF.

This clonotype showed up many times. The chain links TRBV5-1 to TRBJ2-7; TRBD2 might be the D (5 bases). Germline lookup yields CDR1 SGHRS and CDR2 YFSETQ. V was pared by 3 bases and J by 0 bases, with 13 bases between. This CDR3 is 15 amino acids long. The CDR3 is CASSWELVSSYEQYV. The CDR3 DNA is TGCGCCAGCAGCTGGGAGTTGGTGAGCTCCTACGAGCAGTACGTC.

The rearrangement joins TRBV7-3 to TRBJ1-2; TRBD1 matches at 7 bases. Looked up from germline, CDR1 is SGHTA and CDR2 is FQGTGA. This CDR3 spans 15 amino acids. V trimming: 0 bases; J trimming: 2 bases; junction bases outside the gene matches: 3. CDR3 sequence (DNA): TGTGCCAGCAGCTTAACCCCGACAGGGAACTATGGCTACACCTTC. Translated: CASSLTPTGNYGYTF.

Many counts were recorded for this clonotype. The chain carries TRBV6-5 and TRBJ2-3; the D call may be TRBD1 or TRBD2 (6 bases each). CDR3 length: 15 amino acids. The V and J ends lost 4 bases and 0 bases respectively, with 11 bases between them. From germline, CDR1 is MNHEY and CDR2 SVGAGI. The CDR3 sequence: CASSSRGLSTDTQYF. CDR3 DNA: TGTGCCAGCAGTTCCAGGGGACTTAGCACAGATACGCAGTATTTT.

The gene calls are TRBV10-2 and TRBJ1-1; 10 bases agree with TRBD1. Trimming removed 6 bases from V and 4 bases from J; junction bases left unmatched: 5. The CDR3 consists of 14 residues. Germline lookup yields CDR1 WSHSY and CDR2 SAAADI. The CDR3 DNA is TGCGCCAGCAGGGACAGGGGGAGAAGCACTGAAGCTTTCTTT. It encodes CASRDRGRSTEAFF.

In this sample, this clonotype turned up many times. The DNA for the CDR3 is TGTGCCTGGAGTGTTTTCGGGGATTCACCCCTCCACTTT. This encodes CAWSVFGDSPLHF. The genes are TRBV30 and TRBJ1-6; D is undetermined. The CDR3 has 13 residues. Germline CDR1 GTSNPN, CDR2 SVGIG (reference sequence). V lost 0 bases to trimming and J lost 8 bases, with 8 bases between them.

The sample holds a few counts of this clonotype. The rearrangement uses TRBV30 and TRBJ1-4, with 7 bases aligning to TRBD1. Germline V gene sequence: CDR1 GTSNPN, CDR2 SVGIG (reference sequence). The CDR3 spans 15 residues. Trimming cost V 2 bases and J 7 bases; bases outside gene matches: 10. The CDR3 sequence is CAWSPRRGVSEKLFF. Written as DNA, the CDR3 is TGTGCCTGGAGTCCCCGCAGGGGGGTGTCTGAAAAACTGTTTTTT.

This clonotype occurred many times. This chain joins TRBV5-8 and TRBJ1-1; D gene unclear. The CDR3 consists of 15 residues. Germline-derived CDR1 and CDR2 are SGHTS and YDEGEE. V dropped 5 bases and J dropped 1 base, with 15 bases sitting between them. The CDR3 is CASRQIIVGNTEAFF. The CDR3 coding sequence is TGTGCCAGCAGACAGATTATTGTGGGGAACACTGAAGCTTTCTTT.

In this sample, this clonotype turned up many times. The chain uses TRBV11-3 and TRBJ2-1, with TRBD2 identical over 7 bases. The CDR3 is 16 residues long. The V segment lost 7 bases and the J segment 4 bases; nucleotides outside the gene matches: 13. CDR1 is SGHNT, CDR2 YENEEA, per germline. The CDR3 is CASTVGGRGVYNEQFF. Here the CDR3 DNA reads TGTGCCAGCACCGTTGGGGGACGGGGGGTGTACAATGAGCAGTTCTTC.

The table lists this clonotype with many counts. The rearrangement links TRBV24-1 to TRBJ2-1; 9 bases agree with TRBD1. The CDR3 runs to 16 residues. CDR1 and CDR2 (germline): KGHDR, SFDVKD. With 3 bases clipped from V and 6 bases from J, the junction kept 8 bases outside the gene matches. CDR3 nucleotides: TGTGCCACCAGTGATGGTAGGACAGGGGTCTTCAATGAGCAGTTCTTC. This gives the protein CATSDGRTGVFNEQFF.

As for this clonotype: A much larger clone differs by one base, so this may be a read error. The chain links TRBV10-3 to TRBJ2-3; D call uncertain. Germline-derived CDR1 and CDR2 are ENHRY and SYGVKD. The V and J ends lost 0 bases and 3 bases respectively, with 7 bases between them. CDR3 size: 14 residues. The CDR3: CAISESRRTDTQYF. In nucleotides, the CDR3 is TGTGCCATCAGTGAGTCACGGCGGACAGATACGCAGTATTTT.

In its sample, this clonotype was seen many times. The rearrangement links TRBV2 to TRBJ2-1; perhaps TRBD2 as D (5 bases). V was trimmed by 10 bases and J by 6 bases, leaving 19 bases between them. This CDR3 has 14 residues. Germline CDR1 SNHLY, CDR2 FYNNEI. The CDR3 sequence is CANPLADQPNEQFF. CDR3 DNA: TGTGCCAATCCCCTAGCAGACCAGCCCAATGAGCAGTTCTTC.